The TCR beta chain described here comes from a study of T cell responses to AZD1222 COVID-19 vaccine. The table came from immunoSEQ multiplex PCR; TCRdb's copy has only in-frame clones and leaves some out. Here the sample spans over 200,000 clones, approximately 94% being singletons. V trimming: 6 bases; J trimming: 1 base; junction bases outside the gene matches: 9. The CDR3 totals 16 residues. Germline lookup yields CDR1 MRHNA and CDR2 SNTAGT. A word on this clone: Its specificity is unknown.

Broader study findings: Breadth and depth of Spike-specific TCRs rose after two AZD1222 doses. It should be noted that donors were predominantly white British and more often female, and clonal diversity was possibly underestimated. As reported, nearly half of all spike-specific TCRs target variant regions that are unmutated. Repertoires were sampled only after the peak T cell response.

The clonotype comes from an adult who received the MenACWY meningococcal vaccine as a control. Sequencing was performed on peripheral blood, taken 28 days after the second dose of the MenACWY control vaccine. This chain joins TRBV6-4 and TRBJ2-3; 8 bases agree with TRBD2. The CDR3 loop is CASSPGGGEGTDTQYF. The CDR3 nucleotides read TGTGCCAGCAGCCCCGGGGGGGGCGAGGGCACAGATACGCAGTATTTT.